This entry describes one T cell receptor beta chain. This clonotype was seen repeatedly, ten times or more. Its antigen specificity is not known. No clone much larger than this one lies a single base away; base qualities are absent. The source of the sample is a study of T-cell memory formation after mild COVID-19 (dated by TCRdb to the early 2020s). Looking at the study overall: Most TCR sequence clusters were specific to one of the two donors. Longitudinal TCRalpha and TCRbeta repertoire sequencing tracked T-cell clones expanding and contracting after mild COVID-19 in a couple of donors. The cohort comprised two young, previously healthy adult volunteers, one female and one male. Paper-wide results and their limitations: From day 15 to 85, contracting clones showed balanced CD4/CD8 phenotypes, whereas a second wave of clones that expanded from day 15 to 37 leaned towards CD4+. The study included only a couple of mild cases, and larger cohorts that include severe cases with pre-infection samples were judged to be necessary. Contracting CD4+ clones were found mainly in CM and EM memory subsets, while CD8+ clones were enriched in EMRA. Some responding clones were found in pre-infection memory, which suggests that pre-existing cross-reactive memory T cells took part in the SARS-CoV-2 response. The second-wave clones that peaked on day 37 were not confirmed to be SARS-CoV-2 specific.

For sequencing, an Illumina NovaSeq 6000 was employed. Using 5'RACE with constant-segment primers, TCRalpha and TCRbeta cDNA libraries were constructed, with sample barcodes and unique molecular identifiers added in the process. RNA was extracted from every sample with Trizol reagent. Amplification of the libraries took two PCR steps, and the second step added a second sample barcode plus Illumina TruSeq adapters. Libraries were sequenced on an Illumina NovaSeq with 2 x 150 bp paired-end reads. On the study's bioinformatics: Demultiplexing of reads and collapsing into UMI-guided consensus sequences were performed with migec v1.2.7. Using mixcr v2.1.11, UMI consensuses were aligned to TRA and TRB V and J templates and then assembled into clonotypes. Expanded or contracted clonotypes were those called significant by both edgeR and NoisET, with noise models trained on biological replicates. edgeR calls used a false discovery rate-adjusted p below 0.01 and a log2 fold-change threshold of 1. As an exploratory analysis of dynamics, max-normalized trajectories of the 1000 most abundant clonotypes were examined with PCA combined with hierarchical clustering. The CD4 or CD8 phenotype of responding clones was assigned using the separately sequenced CD4+ and CD8+ repertoires. TCRdb reanalyzed the raw reads on its own, using fastp at Q25 for trimming and MiXCR for clone calling, and kept in-frame beta chains. Each CDR3 protein gets just one entry, which takes the most common genes and DNA from the rows behind it. The authors' filters were not applied to this entry. This sample comprises a few hundred thousand distinct CDR3 sequences, approximately 15% of them detected only once. About a fifth of the sample belongs to the ten largest clones.

The CDR1 and CDR2 encoded by the germline V gene are SGHTA and FQGNSA. The CDR3 runs 12 residues from the cysteine to the phenylalanine. Of all the DNA, just the CDR3 is kept, 36 bases in frame from base 1. The germline ends are 10 bases apart after V is trimmed by 6 bases and J by 6 bases. Ficoll-Paque density gradient centrifugation was used to isolate PBMCs. This chain is built from TRBV7-2 and TRBJ2-3; the D gene is perhaps TRBD2, from 6 matching bases. The TCR was taken from a man between 18 and 35 years old who had mild COVID-19 (a few samples of this study predate the infection). The sample titles of this study are shuffled in the database, so cell type and time point are left out; the donor was told from shared clones. Sequencing was performed on PBMCs or a T cell subset sorted from them (not recorded which). DNA sequence: TGTGCCAGCAGTCCAAGCGGGGATACGCAGTATTTT. It specifies CASSPSGDTQYF.